This T cell receptor (beta chain) is from a study of blood T cell repertoires in COVID-19. Study context: Acute-phase and convalescent COVID-19 samples originated in the United States, Italy and Spain. From T cells, B-cell-depleted T cells, or PBMCs came the material, which was cDNA or gDNA.

CDR1 is DFQATT, CDR2 SNEGSKA, per germline (reference sequence). The J segment lost 8 bases and the V segment lost 3 bases, leaving 8 bases of the junction unmatched. This CDR3 comprises 14 residues. Seattle-derived patients entered the study during active infection and were followed longitudinally. In the study's own analysis: Amplification of reference gene primers was used by the study to estimate nucleated cell counts. TCRdb's copy holds only in-frame clones and misses some; the assay was immunoSEQ multiplex PCR. V, J and clone size reflect that table, while D and trimming were determined from the DNA. The sample lists approximately 390,000 clones; over 75% were seen once.

The sequenced material came from peripheral blood. The receptor's source is a woman aged 55-70 years with COVID-19, enrolled during active disease. The chain couples TRBV20-1 to TRBJ1-4; 8 bases line up with TRBD1. The CDR3 sequence: CSASSDRDGEKLFF. The CDR3 region has the DNA TGCAGTGCTAGTTCGGACAGGGATGGAGAAAAACTGTTTTTT.